This T cell receptor (beta chain) originates from a study of blood T cells in healthy people across ages. The study, taken as a whole, reports: Age showed a roughly linear inverse relationship with TCR beta diversity per million T cells.

The donors, all healthy, were Caucasians living in Russia, aged roughly 6 to 100. In each sample, at least 7 million PBMCs were isolated. As to this clonotype: What it binds is not known.

The germline CDR1 and CDR2 sequences are KGHSH and LQKENI. This CDR3 comprises 14 residues. V lost 6 bases to trimming and J lost 4 bases, with 13 bases between them. Using a J-beta primer mix together with a sample-barcoded 5' primer, a second PCR was run for roughly 7 to 11 cycles. Every cDNA molecule bore a tag from a template-switch adaptor containing 12 random nucleotides. TCRdb redid the calling of the 5' RACE reads with MiXCR, one entry per CDR3 protein. Of roughly 800,000 distinct CDR3 sequences listed, roughly 64% are singletons. This sequence was found in a man in his thirties or forties in good health. This rearrangement joins TRBV18 to TRBJ2-1; D possibly corresponds to TRBD2 (5 bases). The specimen was blood. DNA of the CDR3: TGTGCCAGCTCGATAACGGACTCTTACAATGAGCAGTTCTTC. This gives the protein CASSITDSYNEQFF.